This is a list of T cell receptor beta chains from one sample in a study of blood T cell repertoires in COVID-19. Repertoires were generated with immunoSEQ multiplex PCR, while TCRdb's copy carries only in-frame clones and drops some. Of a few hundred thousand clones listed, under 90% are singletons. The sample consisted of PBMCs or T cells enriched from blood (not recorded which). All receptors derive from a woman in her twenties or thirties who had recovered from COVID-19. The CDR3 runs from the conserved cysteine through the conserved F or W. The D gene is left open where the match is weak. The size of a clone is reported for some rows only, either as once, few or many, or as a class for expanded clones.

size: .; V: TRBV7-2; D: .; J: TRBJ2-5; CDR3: CASSLGAEETQYF; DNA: TGTGCCAGCAGCTTAGGTGCAGAAGAGACCCAGTACTTC
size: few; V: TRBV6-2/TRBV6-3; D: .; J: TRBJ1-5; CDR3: CASSYSGTHYSNQPQHF; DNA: TGTGCCAGCAGTTACTCTGGCACCCATTATAGCAATCAGCCCCAGCATTTT
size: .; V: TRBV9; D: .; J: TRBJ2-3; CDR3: CASSVVAASTDTQYF; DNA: TGTGCCAGCAGCGTGGTAGCGGCTAGCACAGATACGCAGTATTTT
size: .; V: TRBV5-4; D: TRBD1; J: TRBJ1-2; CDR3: CASSLVTAAQGAHYGYTF; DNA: TGTGCCAGCAGCTTGGTGACCGCTGCACAGGGGGCGCACTATGGCTACACCTTC
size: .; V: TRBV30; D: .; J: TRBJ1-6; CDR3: CAWRTANSPLHF; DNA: TGTGCCTGGCGGACAGCTAATTCACCCCTCCACTTT
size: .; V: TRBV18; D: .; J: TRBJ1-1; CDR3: CASSPWGEMDTEAFF; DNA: TGTGCCAGCTCACCATGGGGGGAGATGGACACTGAAGCTTTCTTT
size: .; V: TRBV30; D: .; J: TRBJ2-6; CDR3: CAWGMQGSGANVLTF; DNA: TGTGCCTGGGGGATGCAGGGCTCCGGGGCCAACGTCCTGACTTTC
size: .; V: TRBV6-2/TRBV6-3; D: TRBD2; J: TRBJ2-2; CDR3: CASSTLAGGFTGELFF; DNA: TGTGCCAGCAGTACGCTAGCGGGAGGGTTCACCGGGGAGCTGTTTTTT
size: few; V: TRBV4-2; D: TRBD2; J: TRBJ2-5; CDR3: CASSQGLAGGQWETQYF; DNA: TGTGCCAGCAGCCAAGGACTAGCGGGGGGCCAGTGGGAGACCCAGTACTTC
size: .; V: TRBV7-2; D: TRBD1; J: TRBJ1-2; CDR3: CASSFRGLGYTF; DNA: TGTGCCAGCAGCTTCAGGGGGCTCGGCTACACCTTC
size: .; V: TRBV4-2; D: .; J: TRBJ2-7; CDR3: CASSQTSTSSDYEQYF; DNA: TGTGCCAGCAGCCAAACCAGCACTAGCTCGGACTACGAGCAGTACTTC
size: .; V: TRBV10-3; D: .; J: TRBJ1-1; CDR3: CAISESRQNTEAFF; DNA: TGTGCCATCAGTGAGTCGAGGCAGAACACTGAAGCTTTCTTT
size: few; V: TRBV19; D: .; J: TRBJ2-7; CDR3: CASMYFEPLQLGYEQYF; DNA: TGTGCCAGTATGTATTTTGAGCCGCTTCAACTAGGCTACGAGCAGTACTTC
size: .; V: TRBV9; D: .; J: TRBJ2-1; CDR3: CASSGLVNEQFF; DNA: TGTGCCAGCAGCGGACTAGTGAATGAGCAGTTCTTC
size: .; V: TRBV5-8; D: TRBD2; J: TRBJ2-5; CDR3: CASSLGAGVGTQYF; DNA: TGTGCCAGCAGCTTGGGAGCGGGGGTAGGGACCCAGTACTTC
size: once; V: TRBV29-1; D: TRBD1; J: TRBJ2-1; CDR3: CSVGGQGRNEQFF; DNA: TGCAGCGTTGGGGGACAGGGTCGTAATGAGCAGTTCTTC
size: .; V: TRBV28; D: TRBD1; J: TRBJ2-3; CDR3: CASRFPPGTESTDTQYF; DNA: TGTGCCAGCAGGTTCCCTCCCGGGACAGAGAGCACAGATACGCAGTATTTT
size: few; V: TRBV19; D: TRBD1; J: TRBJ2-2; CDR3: CASLGRGQGRTGELFF; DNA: TGTGCCAGTCTTGGGAGGGGACAGGGTCGGACCGGGGAGCTGTTTTTT
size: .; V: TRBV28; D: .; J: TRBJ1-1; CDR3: CASSLYSTGGYRGTEAFF; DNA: TGTGCCAGCAGTTTATACTCCACCGGCGGATATAGGGGCACTGAAGCTTTCTTT
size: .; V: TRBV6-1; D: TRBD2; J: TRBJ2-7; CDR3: CVSSVYTSGSSYEQYF; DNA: TGTGTCAGCAGTGTATACACTAGCGGAAGCTCCTACGAGCAGTACTTC
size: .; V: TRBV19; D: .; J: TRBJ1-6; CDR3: CASSTESSYNSPLHF; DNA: TGTGCCAGTAGCACTGAGAGCTCCTATAATTCACCCCTCCACTTT
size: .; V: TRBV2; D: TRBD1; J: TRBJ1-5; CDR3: CASSKNRGIQPQHF; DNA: TGTGCCAGCAGCAAGAACAGGGGGATTCAGCCCCAGCATTTT
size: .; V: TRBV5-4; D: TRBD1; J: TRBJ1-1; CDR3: CASSLEGGGMNTEAFF; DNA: TGTGCCAGCAGCTTGGAAGGGGGCGGAATGAACACTGAAGCTTTCTTT
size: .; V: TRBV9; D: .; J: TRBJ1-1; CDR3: CASSVAYRNTEAFF; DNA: TGTGCCAGCAGCGTAGCTTACAGGAACACTGAAGCTTTCTTT
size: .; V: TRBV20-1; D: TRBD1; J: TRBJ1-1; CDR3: CSARGGQGDVEAFF; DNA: TGCAGTGCTCGTGGGGGACAGGGGGACGTTGAAGCTTTCTTT
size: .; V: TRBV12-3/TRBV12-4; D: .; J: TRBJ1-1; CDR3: CANSLTGDTEAFF; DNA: TGTGCCAACTCCCTTACGGGGGACACTGAAGCTTTCTTT
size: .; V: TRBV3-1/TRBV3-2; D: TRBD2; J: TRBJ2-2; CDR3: CASSSRTSSAGELFF; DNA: TGTGCCAGCAGCTCCCGGACTAGCTCGGCCGGGGAGCTGTTTTTT
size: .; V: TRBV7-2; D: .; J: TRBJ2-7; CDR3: CASSYSGTEGYEQYF; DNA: TGTGCCAGCAGCTATAGTGGGACTGAGGGCTACGAGCAGTACTTC
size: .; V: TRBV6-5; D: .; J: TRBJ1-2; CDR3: CASRQRSGNGYTF; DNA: TGTGCCAGCAGACAAAGGTCGGGGAATGGCTACACCTTC
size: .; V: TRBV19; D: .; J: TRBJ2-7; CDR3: CASSPSAGNRVYEQYF; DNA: TGTGCCAGTAGTCCATCAGCTGGGAACAGGGTCTACGAGCAGTACTTC
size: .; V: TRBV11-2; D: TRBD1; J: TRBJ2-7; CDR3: CASSSTGAHEQYF; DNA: TGTGCCAGCAGCTCCACAGGGGCCCACGAGCAGTACTTC
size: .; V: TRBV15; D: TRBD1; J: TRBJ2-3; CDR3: CATSRDRDRRLSF; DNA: TGTGCCACCAGCAGAGATCGGGACAGGAGGCTGTCTTTT
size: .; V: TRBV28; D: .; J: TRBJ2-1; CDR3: CASRETGGQAGGSYNEQFF; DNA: TGTGCCAGCAGAGAAACAGGGGGCCAAGCGGGAGGTTCCTACAATGAGCAGTTCTTC
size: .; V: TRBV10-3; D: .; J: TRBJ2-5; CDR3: CAISESPTGRIETQYF; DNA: TGTGCCATCAGTGAGTCGCCGACAGGAAGAATAGAGACCCAGTACTTC
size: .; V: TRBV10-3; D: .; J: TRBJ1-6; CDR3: CAISGGGSSYNSPLHF; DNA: TGTGCCATCAGCGGGGGAGGGAGCTCCTATAATTCACCCCTCCACTTT
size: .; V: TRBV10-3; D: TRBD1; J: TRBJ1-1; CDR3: CAISGTGDTEAFF; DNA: TGTGCCATCAGCGGGACAGGGGACACTGAAGCTTTCTTT
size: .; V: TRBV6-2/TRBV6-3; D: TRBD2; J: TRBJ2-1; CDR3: CASSSELLAGVPYNEQFF; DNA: TGTGCCAGCAGTTCCGAACTACTAGCGGGAGTCCCCTACAATGAGCAGTTCTTC
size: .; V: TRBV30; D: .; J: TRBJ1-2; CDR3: CAWSGVGGYTF; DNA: TGTGCCTGGAGTGGGGTGGGCGGCTACACCTTC
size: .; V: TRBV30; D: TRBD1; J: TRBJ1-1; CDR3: CAGWTGAARVTEAFF; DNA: TGTGCCGGGTGGACAGGGGCCGCGAGGGTCACTGAAGCTTTCTTT
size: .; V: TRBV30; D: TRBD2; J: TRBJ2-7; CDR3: CAWSRGLAGTYEQYF; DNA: TGTGCCTGGAGCAGAGGACTAGCGGGAACCTACGAGCAGTACTTC
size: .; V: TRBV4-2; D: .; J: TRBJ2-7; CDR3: CASSQDKLWGGEQYF; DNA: TGTGCCAGCAGCCAAGATAAACTGTGGGGAGGCGAGCAGTACTTC
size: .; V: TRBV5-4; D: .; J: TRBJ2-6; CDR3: CASSSRLGAGANVLTF; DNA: TGTGCCAGCAGCTCGCGATTAGGGGCTGGGGCCAACGTCCTGACTTTC
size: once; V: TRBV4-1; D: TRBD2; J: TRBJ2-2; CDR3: CASSQRGREGSGELFF; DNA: TGCGCCAGCAGCCAGCGAGGTCGGGAGGGCTCCGGGGAGCTGTTTTTT
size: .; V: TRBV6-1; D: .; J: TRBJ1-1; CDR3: CASSERPGVWGSNTEAFF; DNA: TGTGCCAGCAGTGAAAGACCAGGGGTTTGGGGGTCTAACACTGAAGCTTTCTTT
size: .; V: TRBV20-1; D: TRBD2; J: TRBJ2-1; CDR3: CSASLAGVSYNEQFF; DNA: TGCAGTGCTAGTTTAGCGGGGGTGTCTTACAATGAGCAGTTCTTC
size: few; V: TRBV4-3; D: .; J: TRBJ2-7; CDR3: CASSQESADRRYF; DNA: TGCGCCAGCAGCCAAGAATCAGCCGACAGGAGGTACTTC
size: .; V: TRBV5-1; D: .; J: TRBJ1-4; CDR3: CASSWEGNEKLFF; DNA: TGCGCCAGCAGCTGGGAGGGAAATGAAAAACTGTTTTTT
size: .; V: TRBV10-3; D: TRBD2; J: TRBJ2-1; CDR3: CATVTSGLTYNEQFF; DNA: TGTGCCACCGTGACTAGCGGGCTAACTTACAATGAGCAGTTCTTC
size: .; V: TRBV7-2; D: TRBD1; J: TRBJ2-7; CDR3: CASSWGFRDRDEQYF; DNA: TGTGCCAGCAGCTGGGGTTTCCGGGACAGGGACGAGCAGTACTTC
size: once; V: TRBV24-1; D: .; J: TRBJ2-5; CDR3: CATSDASVETQYF; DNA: TGTGCCACCAGTGACGCTAGCGTCGAGACCCAGTACTTC
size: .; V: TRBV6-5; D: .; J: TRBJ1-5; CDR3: CASSLQGPQHF; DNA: TGTGCCAGCAGTTTGCAGGGACCCCAGCATTTT
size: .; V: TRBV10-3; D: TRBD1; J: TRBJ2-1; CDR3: CAISERDRGLYNEQFF; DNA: TGTGCCATCAGTGAGCGGGACAGGGGGCTGTACAATGAGCAGTTCTTC
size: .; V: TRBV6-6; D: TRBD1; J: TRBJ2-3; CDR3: CASRPRTGVDTQYF; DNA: TGTGCCAGCAGACCGCGGACAGGGGTGGATACGCAGTATTTT
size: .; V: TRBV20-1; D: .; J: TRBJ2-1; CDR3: CSASDGSSSYNEQFF; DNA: TGCAGTGCTAGTGACGGGTCAAGCTCCTACAATGAGCAGTTCTTC
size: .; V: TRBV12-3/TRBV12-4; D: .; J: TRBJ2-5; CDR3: CASSLGGPETQYF; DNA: TGTGCCAGCAGTTTGGGGGGGCCAGAGACCCAGTACTTC
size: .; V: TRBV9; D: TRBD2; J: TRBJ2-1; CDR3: CASSVELAGDNEQFF; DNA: TGTGCCAGCAGCGTAGAGCTAGCGGGGGACAATGAGCAGTTCTTC
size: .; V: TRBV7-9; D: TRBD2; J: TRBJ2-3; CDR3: CASRGGLGFTDTQYF; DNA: TGTGCCAGCCGGGGGGGCCTGGGATTCACAGATACGCAGTATTTT